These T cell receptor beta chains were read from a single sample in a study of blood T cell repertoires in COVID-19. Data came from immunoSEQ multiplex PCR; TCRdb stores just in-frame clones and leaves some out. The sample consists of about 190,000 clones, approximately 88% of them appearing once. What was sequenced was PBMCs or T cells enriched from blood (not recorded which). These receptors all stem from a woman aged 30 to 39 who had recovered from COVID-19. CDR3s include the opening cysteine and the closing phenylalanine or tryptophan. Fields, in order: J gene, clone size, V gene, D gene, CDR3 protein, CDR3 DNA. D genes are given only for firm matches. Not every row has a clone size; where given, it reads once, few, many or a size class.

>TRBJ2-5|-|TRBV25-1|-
CASSEGLTVGETQYF
TGTGCCAGCAGTGAAGGACTAACAGTAGGGGAGACCCAGTACTTC
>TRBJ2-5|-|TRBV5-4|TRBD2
CASSLANSGGETQYF
TGTGCCAGCAGCTTGGCCAATAGCGGGGGGGAGACCCAGTACTTC
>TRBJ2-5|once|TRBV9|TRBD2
CASSVGLAGGAQYF
TGTGCCAGCAGCGTAGGACTAGCGGGAGGAGCCCAGTACTTC
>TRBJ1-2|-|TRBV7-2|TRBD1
CASSQDRLTNYGYTF
TGTGCCAGCAGCCAGGACAGGCTGACTAACTATGGCTACACCTTC
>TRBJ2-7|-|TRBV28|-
CASNPHPPDYEQYF
TGTGCCAGCAACCCCCACCCCCCAGATTACGAGCAGTACTTC
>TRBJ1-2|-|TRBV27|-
CASSSPLSGHYGYTF
TGTGCCAGCAGTTCTCCACTCTCGGGTCACTATGGCTACACCTTC
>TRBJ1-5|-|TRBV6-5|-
CASNQGSQPQHF
TGTGCCAGCAACCAGGGGTCTCAGCCCCAGCATTTT
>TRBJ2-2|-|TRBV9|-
CASSRLGGPTGELFF
TGTGCCAGCAGCCGACTGGGGGGACCAACCGGGGAGCTGTTTTTT
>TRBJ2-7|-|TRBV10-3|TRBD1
CAISRTGGYEQYF
TGTGCCATCAGCAGGACAGGGGGCTACGAGCAGTACTTC
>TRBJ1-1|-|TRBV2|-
CASGVGASTEAFF
TGTGCCAGCGGAGTGGGTGCTAGCACTGAAGCTTTCTTT
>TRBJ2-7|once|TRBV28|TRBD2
CASSLINLAGAYEQYF
TGTGCCAGCAGTTTGATAAATCTAGCGGGGGCCTACGAGCAGTACTTC
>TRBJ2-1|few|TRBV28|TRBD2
CAIIAGGSGFNGEQFF
TGTGCCATAATAGCGGGAGGGTCGGGGTTTAATGGTGAGCAGTTCTTC
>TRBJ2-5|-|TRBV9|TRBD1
CASSVLGGQGWETQYF
TGTGCCAGCAGCGTACTAGGGGGACAGGGGTGGGAGACCCAGTACTTC
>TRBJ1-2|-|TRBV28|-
CASSFPVQGHLAYTF
TGTGCCAGCAGTTTTCCCGTCCAGGGCCACCTCGCCTACACCTTC
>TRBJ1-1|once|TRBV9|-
CASSDPGKGTEAFF
TGTGCCAGCAGCGACCCAGGGAAGGGCACTGAAGCTTTCTTT
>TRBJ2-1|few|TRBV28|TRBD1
CASSFQAGGPLWSYNEQFF
TGTGCCAGCAGTTTCCAGGCAGGGGGCCCGCTTTGGTCCTACAATGAGCAGTTCTTC
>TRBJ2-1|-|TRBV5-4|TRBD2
CASSLAGSGGWNEQFF
TGTGCCAGCAGCTTGGCCGGTAGCGGGGGATGGAATGAGCAGTTCTTC
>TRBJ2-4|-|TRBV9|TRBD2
CASSVGNLAGGPNQYF
TGTGCCAGCAGCGTAGGAAACTTAGCGGGAGGGCCCAATCAGTACTTC
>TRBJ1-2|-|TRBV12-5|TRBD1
CASGQVGQGAPNYGYTF
TGTGCTAGTGGTCAAGTGGGACAGGGGGCCCCTAACTATGGCTACACCTTC
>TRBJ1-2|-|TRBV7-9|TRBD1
CASSFPGQGSGYTF
TGTGCCAGCAGCTTTCCGGGACAGGGAAGTGGCTACACCTTC
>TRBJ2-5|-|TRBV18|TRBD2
CASSPPLAGETQYF
TGTGCCAGCTCACCACCTCTAGCGGGGGAGACCCAGTACTTC
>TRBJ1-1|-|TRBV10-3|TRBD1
CAISVSAGQGTTEAFF
TGTGCCATCAGTGTTAGTGCGGGACAGGGGACCACTGAAGCTTTCTTT
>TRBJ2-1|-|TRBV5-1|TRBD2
CASSWLAGRGGNEQFF
TGCGCCAGCAGCTGGCTCGCAGGGAGGGGCGGCAATGAGCAGTTCTTC
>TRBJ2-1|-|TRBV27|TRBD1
CASSLRTGGNEQFF
TGTGCCAGCAGTTTAAGGACAGGGGGCAATGAGCAGTTCTTC
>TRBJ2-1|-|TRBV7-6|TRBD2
CASSWGGTPLYNEQFF
TGTGCCAGCAGCTGGGGGGGGACTCCCCTCTACAATGAGCAGTTCTTC
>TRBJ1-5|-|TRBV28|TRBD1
CAAEGANQPQHF
TGTGCCGCCGAGGGGGCGAATCAGCCCCAGCATTTT
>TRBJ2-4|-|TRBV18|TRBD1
CASSPRTGDENIQYF
TGTGCCAGCTCACCCCGGACAGGGGATGAAAACATTCAGTACTTC
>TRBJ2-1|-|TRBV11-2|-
CASSFRGALGEQFF
TGTGCCAGCAGCTTCCGGGGGGCCCTAGGTGAGCAGTTCTTC
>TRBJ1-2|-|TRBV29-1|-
CSVVGGGYTF
TGCAGCGTTGTAGGAGGGGGCTACACCTTC
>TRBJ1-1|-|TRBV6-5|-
CASSYLMTGTQRAFF
TGTGCCAGCAGTTACTTGATGACCGGGACTCAAAGAGCTTTCTTT
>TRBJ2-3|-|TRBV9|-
CASSAASRDTQYF
TGTGCCAGCAGCGCCGCTAGCAGAGATACGCAGTATTTT
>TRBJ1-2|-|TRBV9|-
CASSPSTGLSYGYTF
TGTGCCAGCAGCCCCTCGACAGGTCTTAGCTATGGCTACACCTTC
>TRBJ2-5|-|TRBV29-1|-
CSAADREVGKTQYF
TGCAGCGCTGCAGACAGGGAGGTCGGCAAGACCCAGTACTTC
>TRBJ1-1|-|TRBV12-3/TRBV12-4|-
CASSYRVPEAFF
TGTGCCAGCAGTTACAGGGTCCCTGAAGCTTTCTTT
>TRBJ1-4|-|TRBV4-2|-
CASSLTGVAEKLFF
TGTGCCAGCAGCCTGACAGGAGTTGCCGAAAAACTGTTTTTT
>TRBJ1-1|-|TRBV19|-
CASTFRGLGNTEAFF
TGTGCCAGCACCTTCAGGGGTTTAGGGAACACTGAAGCTTTCTTT
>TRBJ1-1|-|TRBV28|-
CATRGGNEAFF
TGTGCCACGCGCGGGGGAAATGAAGCTTTCTTT
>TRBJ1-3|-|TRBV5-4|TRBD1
CASSSGQERSGNTIYF
TGTGCCAGCAGCTCGGGACAGGAGCGCTCTGGAAACACCATATATTTT
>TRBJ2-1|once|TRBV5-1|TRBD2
CASYLTGGTYNEQFF
TGCGCCAGCTATCTAACGGGAGGGACATACAATGAGCAGTTCTTC
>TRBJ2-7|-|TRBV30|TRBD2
CAWSQTRLAEKLPYEQYF
TGTGCCTGGAGTCAAACACGACTAGCGGAGAAACTTCCTTACGAGCAGTACTTC
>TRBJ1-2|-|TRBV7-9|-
CASTSVPPWGYTF
TGTGCCAGCACCTCGGTCCCCCCTTGGGGCTACACCTTC
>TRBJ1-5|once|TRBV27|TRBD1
CASRQGASNQPQHF
TGTGCCAGCAGACAGGGGGCAAGCAATCAGCCCCAGCATTTT
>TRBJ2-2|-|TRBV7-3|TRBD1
CASSAGAARGLHTGELFF
TGTGCCAGCAGCGCAGGGGCGGCCAGGGGGCTTCACACCGGGGAGCTGTTTTTT
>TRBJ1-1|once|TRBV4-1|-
CASSPDPGVNTEAFF
TGCGCCAGCAGCCCCGACCCCGGAGTGAACACTGAAGCTTTCTTT
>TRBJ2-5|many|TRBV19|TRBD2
CASSIPGLAGAWGTQYF
TGTGCCAGTAGTATACCGGGACTAGCGGGGGCCTGGGGGACCCAGTACTTC
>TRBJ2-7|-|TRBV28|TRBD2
CASGEVAGAHEQYF
TGTGCCAGCGGTGAGGTAGCGGGAGCCCACGAGCAGTACTTC